This T cell receptor beta chain was found in a study of cytomegalovirus exposure and HLA in healthy donors. Study-wide findings and caveats: Another analysis was done later, and it associated 15,000 to 20,000 TCR beta sequences with HLA alleles at 0.05 false discovery rate.

CDR3 size: 15 residues. V was trimmed by 4 bases and J by 2 bases, leaving 11 bases between them. Germline CDR1 and CDR2: MNHEY and SMNVEV (reference sequence). Donors in the study were healthy people who gave bone marrow. A note on this clone: Its antigen is still unknown.

13 Jbeta primers and 60 Vbeta primers were used for the PCR. Sequencing was performed with immunoSEQ multiplex PCR; in TCRdb, only in-frame clones are kept and a portion is missing. The profile shows about 130,000 clones, 76% of them singletons. J is TRBJ2-2 and V is TRBV27, with a possible D match to TRBD2 (5 bases). This receptor was taken from a man aged 40-50 years in good health and CMV-seronegative. Sequencing input: PBMCs. The CDR3 DNA reads TGTGCCAGCAGTTCCGGGAAAACAAACACCGGGGAGCTGTTTTTT. Amino acids: CASSSGKTNTGELFF.